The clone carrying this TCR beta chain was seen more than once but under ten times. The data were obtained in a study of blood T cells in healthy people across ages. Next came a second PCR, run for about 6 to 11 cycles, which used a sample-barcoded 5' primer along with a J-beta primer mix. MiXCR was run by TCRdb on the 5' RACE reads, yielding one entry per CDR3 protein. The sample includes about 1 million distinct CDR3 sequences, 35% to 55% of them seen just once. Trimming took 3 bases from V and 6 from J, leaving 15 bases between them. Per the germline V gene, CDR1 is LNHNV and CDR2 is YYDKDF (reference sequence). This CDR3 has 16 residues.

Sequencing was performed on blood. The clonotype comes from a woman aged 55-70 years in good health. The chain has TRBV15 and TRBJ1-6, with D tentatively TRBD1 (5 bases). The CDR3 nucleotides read TGTGCCACCAGCAGCCTTCAGGGTACCCTTAATTCACCCCTCCACTTT. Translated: CATSSLQGTLNSPLHF. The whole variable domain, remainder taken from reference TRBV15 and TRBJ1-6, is DAMVIQNPRYQVTQFGKPVTLSCSQTLNHNVMYWYQQKSSQAPKLLFHYYDKDFNNEADTPDNFQSRRPNTSFCFLDIRSPGLGDTAMYLCATSSLQGTLNSPLHFGNGTRLTVT.